Listed below are T cell receptor beta chains from one sample, sequenced in a study of cytomegalovirus exposure and HLA in healthy donors. Some clones are missing from TCRdb's copy, which holds only in-frame ones; the method was immunoSEQ multiplex PCR. The table records 87,000 or so clones, 77% of them present only once. Sequencing used PBMCs. The receptors stem from a woman in her 40s in good health and CMV-seronegative. The CDR3 runs from the conserved cysteine through the conserved F or W. A D gene is named only where the DNA matches it firmly. Clone size is not always given. Where it is, it says once, few, many or a class for expanded clones.

D gene,clone size,J gene,V gene,CDR3 DNA,CDR3 protein
TRBD2,NA,TRBJ2-5,TRBV5-1,TGCGCCAGCAGCTCGACTAGCGGGAAAGAGACCCAGTACTTC,CASSSTSGKETQYF
TRBD2,NA,TRBJ2-3,TRBV5-1,TGCGCCAGCAGCTTGGCCACGCAGCGGGGGGATACGCAGTATTTT,CASSLATQRGDTQYF
NA,NA,TRBJ1-1,TRBV11-3,TGTGCCAGCAGCTTAGATGTCAGGTCGGACTGGGATCGGGCTGAAGCTTTCTTT,CASSLDVRSDWDRAEAFF
NA,NA,TRBJ1-1,TRBV5-1,TGCGCCAGCAGCTTTCAGGGTTTGACTGAAGCTTTCTTT,CASSFQGLTEAFF
NA,NA,TRBJ1-5,TRBV7-3,TGTGCCAGCAGCTTTGGGCCCAATCAGCCCCAGCATTTT,CASSFGPNQPQHF
NA,NA,TRBJ2-1,TRBV20-1,TGCAGTCCCGCAGGGTACAATGAGCAGTTCTTC,CSPAGYNEQFF
NA,once,TRBJ1-1,TRBV9,TGTGCCAGCAGCGTAAGCGCTATGAACACTGAAGCTTTCTTT,CASSVSAMNTEAFF
NA,NA,TRBJ2-7,TRBV29-1,TGCAGCGTTGAAGATGGGGCGGGGGCCCACTACGAGCAGTACTTC,CSVEDGAGAHYEQYF
NA,NA,TRBJ1-1,TRBV6-4,TGTGCCAGCAGGCCCCAACGGGGGGCAGCTGAAGCTTTCTTT,CASRPQRGAAEAFF
NA,NA,TRBJ1-1,TRBV4-2,TGTGCCAGCAGCGTTGAGCAGGGGTCGAACACTGAAGCTTTCTTT,CASSVEQGSNTEAFF
TRBD1,NA,TRBJ1-6,TRBV5-5,TGTGCCAGCAGCTTGGGACAGGGGGGTTCACCCCTCCACTTT,CASSLGQGGSPLHF
TRBD2,NA,TRBJ2-2,TRBV6-1,TGTGCCAGCATTAGGACGGGGGGGCGAACAGGGGAGCTGTTTTTT,CASIRTGGRTGELFF